The sequence of this T cell receptor beta chain was determined in a study of cytomegalovirus exposure and HLA in healthy donors. The CDR3 extends over 15 amino acids. The germline V gene encodes CDR1 MNHNS and CDR2 SASEGT. V lost 1 base and J lost 0, with 8 bases in between. The donors were part of the validation cohort of 120 subjects. That cohort was separate from the first cohort, which comprised several hundred subjects. Profiling relied on immunoSEQ multiplex PCR, and the TCRdb table lists in-frame clones only, not all of them. The sample includes about 220,000 clones, roughly 83% of them seen just once.

The sequence was collected from a woman in her 30s in good health and CMV-seropositive. The chain employs TRBV6-1 and TRBJ2-3; D is unclear. The sequencing input was PBMCs. Here the CDR3 DNA reads TGTGCCAGCAGTGAAGGTAGCATAAGCACAGATACGCAGTATTTT. Translating it yields CASSEGSISTDTQYF.